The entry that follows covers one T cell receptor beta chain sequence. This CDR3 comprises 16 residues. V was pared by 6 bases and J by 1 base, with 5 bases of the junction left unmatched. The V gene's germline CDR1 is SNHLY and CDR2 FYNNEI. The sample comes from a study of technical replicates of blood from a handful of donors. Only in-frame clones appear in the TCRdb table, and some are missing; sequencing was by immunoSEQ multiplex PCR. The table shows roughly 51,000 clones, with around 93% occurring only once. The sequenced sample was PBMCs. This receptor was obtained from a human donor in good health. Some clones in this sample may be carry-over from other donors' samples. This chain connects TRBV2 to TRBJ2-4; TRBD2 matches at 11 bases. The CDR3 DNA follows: TGTGCCAGCAGCATTACTAGCGGGAGTGCCAAAAACATTCAGTACTTC. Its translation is CASSITSGSAKNIQYF.